The rows below give T cell receptor beta chains drawn from one sample of a study of PD-1 blockade in classical Hodgkin lymphoma. Measured with immunoSEQ multiplex PCR; TCRdb has only the in-frame clones, and not every one. The table includes 25,000 to 35,000 clones, less than 80% detected once. Source: CD4+ T cells from blood, taken before the fourth cycle of nivolumab. These receptors came from a human donor with classical Hodgkin lymphoma. Each CDR3 is given with its conserved first and last residue. D genes are given only for firm matches. A clone size is listed for some rows: how often the clone was seen (once, few, many), or a class if it is expanded.

abundance | j_gene | v_gene | d_gene | len | CDR3aa | CDR3nt
. | TRBJ2-4 | TRBV7-8 | . | 15 | CASSESPQAKNIQYF | TGTGCCAGCAGCGAAAGTCCGCAAGCCAAAAACATTCAGTACTTC
few | TRBJ1-2 | TRBV29-1 | . | 13 | CSASEGGLYGYTF | TGCAGCGCCTCCGAGGGAGGGCTCTATGGCTACACCTTC
. | TRBJ2-1 | TRBV6-5 | TRBD1 | 13 | CASSLQGGTGKFF | TGTGCCAGCAGCCTCCAGGGCGGGACAGGGAAGTTCTTC
. | TRBJ1-1 | TRBV19 | . | 13 | CASSRGRREEAFF | TGTGCCAGTAGTAGGGGGAGGAGGGAGGAAGCTTTCTTT
once | TRBJ2-3 | TRBV5-4 | TRBD1 | 17 | CASSPQTGGFRTDTQYF | TGTGCCAGCAGCCCCCAGACAGGGGGCTTCCGCACAGATACGCAGTATTTT
. | TRBJ2-2 | TRBV19 | TRBD2 | 17 | CASRPIASGTNTGELFF | TGTGCCAGTAGACCGATAGCTAGCGGAACGAACACCGGGGAGCTGTTTTTT
. | TRBJ2-1 | TRBV11-3 | TRBD2 | 15 | CASSLRGGVYNEQFF | TGTGCCAGCAGCTTGCGGGGGGGCGTATACAATGAGCAGTTCTTC
. | TRBJ1-4 | TRBV9 | TRBD1 | 15 | CASSPRDSGNEKLFF | TGTGCCAGCAGCCCCCGGGACAGCGGTAATGAAAAACTGTTTTTT
. | TRBJ2-7 | TRBV6-5 | . | 15 | CASSPLATGSDEQYF | TGTGCCAGCAGTCCCCTAGCGACCGGGTCGGACGAGCAGTACTTC
. | TRBJ2-2 | TRBV27 | . | 13 | CASSLFVNGELFF | TGTGCCAGCAGTTTATTTGTGAACGGGGAGCTGTTTTTT
. | TRBJ2-7 | TRBV6-1 | TRBD1 | 14 | CASSWTGASYEQYF | TGTGCCAGCAGTTGGACAGGTGCTTCCTACGAGCAGTACTTC
. | TRBJ1-2 | TRBV28 | . | 17 | CASSPPGSGTSGYGYTF | TGTGCCAGCAGCCCTCCCGGGTCCGGGACATCGGGCTATGGCTACACCTTC
once | TRBJ1-5 | TRBV6-1 | . | 12 | CASRGFDQPQHF | TGTGCCAGCAGGGGTTTCGATCAGCCCCAGCATTTT